Below, 2 T cell receptor beta chains from the same sample are listed, as sequenced in a study of technical replicates of blood from a handful of donors (dated by TCRdb to about 2017). The library was obtained by the immunoSEQ multiplex PCR assay. The source is immuneACCESS, and TCRdb retained only in-frame sequences with V and J called. Part of the clones is not carried over; for the studies checked, unresolved V genes explain less than half of this, and the remainder is unexplained. Recorded for this sample are some 74,000 clones; roughly 90% of them occurred a single time. The ten largest clones capture roughly 0.41% of the sample. Sequencing used T cells isolated from PBMCs. These receptors all stem from a human donor in good health.

The chain uses TRBV30 and TRBJ2-3, with D unresolved. V lost 0 bases to trimming and J lost 6 bases, with 7 bases between them. The CDR3 is 12 residues long. Germline V gives CDR1 GTSNPN, CDR2 SVGIG (reference sequence). The CDR3 region has the DNA TGTGCCTGGAGTGTACTTTGGGATACGCAGTATTTT. Translating it yields CAWSVLWDTQYF.

The V gene is TRBV6-6, the J gene TRBJ2-3, with 9 bases fitting TRBD2. In germline, CDR1 is MNHNY, CDR2 SVGAGI (reference sequence). The CDR3 is 16 residues long. V shed 5 bases, J shed 0 bases, and the junction held 6 bases outside the gene matches. Here the CDR3 reads CASSHRTSASTDTQYF. The CDR3 coding sequence is TGTGCCAGCAGTCATCGGACTAGCGCAAGCACAGATACGCAGTATTTT.